This T cell receptor beta chain is from a study of early T cells in non-severe SARS-CoV-2 infection. The CDR3 covers 13 residues. The V gene lost 3 bases and the J gene lost 3 bases, with 6 bases spanning the gap. Germline CDR1 and CDR2: KGHDR and SFDVKD. TCRdb reprocessed the 5' RACE reads via MiXCR and lists one record per CDR3 protein. The sample includes some 77,000 distinct CDR3 sequences, about 12% of them seen just once. This chain uses TRBV24-1 with TRBJ2-3, with D unclear. The specimen comprised whole blood, sampled at baseline. The origin of this receptor is an adult who was a healthcare worker with PCR-confirmed SARS-CoV-2 infection or an uninfected control (not recorded which). The donor label of this sample is uncertain. CDR3 protein: CATSDPPTDTQYF. In DNA form, the CDR3 reads TGTGCCACCAGTGATCCGCCTACAGATACGCAGTATTTT.